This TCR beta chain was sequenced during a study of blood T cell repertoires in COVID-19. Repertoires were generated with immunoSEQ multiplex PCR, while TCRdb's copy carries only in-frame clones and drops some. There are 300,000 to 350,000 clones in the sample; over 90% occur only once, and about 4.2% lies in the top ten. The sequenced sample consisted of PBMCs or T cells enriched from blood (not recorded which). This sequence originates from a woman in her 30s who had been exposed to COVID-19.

The CDR3 bases are TGTGCCAGCGATCAGGGGTACTACGAGCAGTACTTC. The encoded protein is CASDQGYYEQYF. The J gene is TRBJ2-7, the V gene TRBV2, with D possibly being TRBD1 (6 bases). CDR3 length: 12 amino acids. The V and J ends lost 8 bases and 3 bases respectively, with 11 bases between them. Germline V gene data show CDR1 as SNHLY and CDR2 as FYNNEI.